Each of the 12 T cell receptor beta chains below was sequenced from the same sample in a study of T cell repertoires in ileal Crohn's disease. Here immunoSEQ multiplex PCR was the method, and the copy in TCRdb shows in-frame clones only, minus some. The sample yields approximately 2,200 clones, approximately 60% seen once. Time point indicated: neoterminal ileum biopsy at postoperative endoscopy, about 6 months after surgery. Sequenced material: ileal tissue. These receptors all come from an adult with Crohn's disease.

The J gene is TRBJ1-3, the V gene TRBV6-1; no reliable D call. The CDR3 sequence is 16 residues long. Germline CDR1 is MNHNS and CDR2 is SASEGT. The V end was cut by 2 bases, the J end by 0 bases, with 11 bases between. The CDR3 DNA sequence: TGTGCCAGCAGTGAACCGGGTCGGGGCTCTGGAAACACCATATATTTT. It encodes CASSEPGRGSGNTIYF.

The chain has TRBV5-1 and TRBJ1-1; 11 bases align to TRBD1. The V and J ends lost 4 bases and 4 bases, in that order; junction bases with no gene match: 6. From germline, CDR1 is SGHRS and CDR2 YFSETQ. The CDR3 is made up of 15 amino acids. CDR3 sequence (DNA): TGCGCCAGCAGCCCGCGGACAGGGGGCGGCACTGAAGCTTTCTTT. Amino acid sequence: CASSPRTGGGTEAFF.

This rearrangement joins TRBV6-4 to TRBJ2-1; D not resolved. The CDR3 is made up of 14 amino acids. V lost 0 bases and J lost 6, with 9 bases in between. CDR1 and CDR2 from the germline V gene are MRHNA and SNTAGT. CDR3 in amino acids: CASSDSGSSNEQFF. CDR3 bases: TGTGCCAGCAGTGACTCAGGTAGCTCCAATGAGCAGTTCTTC.

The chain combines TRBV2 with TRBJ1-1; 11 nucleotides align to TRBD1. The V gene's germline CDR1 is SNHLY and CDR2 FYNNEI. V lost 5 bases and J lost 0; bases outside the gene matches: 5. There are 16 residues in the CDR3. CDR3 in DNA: TGTGCCAGCAGTTCGGACAGGGGGCGGATGAACACTGAAGCTTTCTTT. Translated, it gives CASSSDRGRMNTEAFF.

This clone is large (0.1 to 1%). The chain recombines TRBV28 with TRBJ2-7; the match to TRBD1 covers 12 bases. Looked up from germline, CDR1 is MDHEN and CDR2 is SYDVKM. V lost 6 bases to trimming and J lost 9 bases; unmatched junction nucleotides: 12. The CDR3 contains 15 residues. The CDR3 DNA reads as TGTGCCAGCAGCCTCCGGGACAGGGGGCGCAGCATGCAGTACTTC. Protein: CASSLRDRGRSMQYF.

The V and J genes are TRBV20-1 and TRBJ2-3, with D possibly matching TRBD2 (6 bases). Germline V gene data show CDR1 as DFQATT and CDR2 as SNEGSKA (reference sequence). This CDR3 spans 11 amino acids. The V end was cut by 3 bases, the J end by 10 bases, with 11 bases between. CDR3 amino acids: CSASSRGSQYF. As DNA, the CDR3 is TGCAGTGCTAGCTCTCGGGGGTCGCAGTATTTT.

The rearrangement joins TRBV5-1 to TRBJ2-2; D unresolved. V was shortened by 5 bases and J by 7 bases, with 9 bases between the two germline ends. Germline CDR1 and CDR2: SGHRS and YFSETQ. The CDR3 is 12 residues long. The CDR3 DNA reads TGCGCCAGCAGGGAGTACGACGGGGAGCTGTTTTTT. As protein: CASREYDGELFF.

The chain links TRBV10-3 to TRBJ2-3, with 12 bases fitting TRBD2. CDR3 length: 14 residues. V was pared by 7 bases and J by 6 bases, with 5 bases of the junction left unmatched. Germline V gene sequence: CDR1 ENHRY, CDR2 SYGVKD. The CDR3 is CAIKTSGSEDTQYF. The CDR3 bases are TGTGCCATCAAGACTAGCGGGAGTGAGGATACGCAGTATTTT.

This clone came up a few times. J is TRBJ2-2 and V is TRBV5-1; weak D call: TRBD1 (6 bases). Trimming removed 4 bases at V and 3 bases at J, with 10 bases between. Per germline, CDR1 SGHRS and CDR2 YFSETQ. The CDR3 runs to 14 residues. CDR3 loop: CASSLPGDTGELFF. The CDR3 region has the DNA TGCGCCAGCAGCCTACCAGGGGACACCGGGGAGCTGTTTTTT.

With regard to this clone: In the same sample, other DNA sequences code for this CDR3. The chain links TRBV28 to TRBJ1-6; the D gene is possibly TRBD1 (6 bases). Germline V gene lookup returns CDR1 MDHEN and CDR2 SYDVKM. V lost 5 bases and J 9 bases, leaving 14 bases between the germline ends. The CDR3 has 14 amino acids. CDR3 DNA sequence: TGTGCCAGCAGTCTAAGGACAGTGAGTTCACCCCTCCACTTT. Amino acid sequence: CASSLRTVSSPLHF.

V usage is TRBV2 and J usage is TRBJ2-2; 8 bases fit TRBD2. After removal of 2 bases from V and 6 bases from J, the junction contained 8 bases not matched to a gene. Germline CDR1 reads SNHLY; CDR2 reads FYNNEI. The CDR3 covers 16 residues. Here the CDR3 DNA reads TGTGCCAGCAGTGAAAATAGACTAGCGAGAGCCGGGGAGCTGTTTTTT. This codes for CASSENRLARAGELFF.

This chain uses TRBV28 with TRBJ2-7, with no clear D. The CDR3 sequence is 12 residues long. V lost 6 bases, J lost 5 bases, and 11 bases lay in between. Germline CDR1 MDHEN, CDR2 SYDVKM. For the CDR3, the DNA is TGTGCCAGCAGCAAAGACACGAACGAGCAGTACTTC. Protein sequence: CASSKDTNEQYF.